This TCR beta chain is from a study of control samples from healthy donors and cancer patients. Germline CDR1 reads MNHEY; CDR2 reads SMNVEV (reference sequence). V was pared by 6 bases and J by 7 bases, with 15 bases between. The CDR3 has 13 residues. Assay: immunoSEQ multiplex PCR; the TCRdb copy retains only in-frame clones and omits some. The sample consists of roughly 150,000 clones, around 90% of them appearing once. The receptor was isolated from a woman aged 30 to 39 in good health. The chain uses TRBV27 and TRBJ2-5; either TRBD1 or TRBD2 may supply D (6 bases each). Sequencing was done on a sample of blood. The CDR3 DNA follows: TGTGCCAGCAGAAAACTCCCGGGGGCGACCCAGTACTTC. It codes for CASRKLPGATQYF.